These 21 T cell receptor beta chains were all obtained from the same sample, sequenced in a study of cytomegalovirus exposure and HLA in healthy donors. PCR used 60 Vbeta primers and 13 Jbeta primers. Here immunoSEQ multiplex PCR was the method, and the copy in TCRdb shows in-frame clones only, minus some. The sample lists roughly 40,000 clones, roughly 76% occurring once. The source material was PBMCs. These receptors were taken from a middle-aged woman in good health and CMV-seronegative.

The chain joins TRBV18 to TRBJ1-1, with 7 bases identical to TRBD1. The ends lost 0 bases at V and 0 bases at J; junction bases unmatched: 1. The CDR3 contains 15 residues. Germline loops: CDR1 KGHSH, CDR2 LQKENI. The CDR3 DNA is TGTGCCAGCTCACCACCGGGGACAGTGAACACTGAAGCTTTCTTT. It is translated as CASSPPGTVNTEAFF.

The CDR3 region is CASSDPFTGDGSPLHF. The CDR3 nucleotides read TGTGCCAGCAGTGATCCTTTCACAGGGGATGGTTCACCCCTCCACTTT. The chain links TRBV25-1 to TRBJ1-6; 7 bases agree with TRBD1. The V and J ends lost 3 bases and 9 bases, in that order; junction bases with no gene match: 11. Per the germline V gene, CDR1 is MGHDK and CDR2 is SYGVNS. CDR3 length: 16 amino acids.

The CDR3 sequence is CASSLIGGQETQYF. In nucleotides, the CDR3 is TGTGCCAGCAGCTTAATCGGCGGGCAAGAGACCCAGTACTTC. The chain combines TRBV7-3 with TRBJ2-5, with D possibly matching TRBD2 (5 bases). Germline CDR1 SGHTA, CDR2 FQGTGA. The length of the CDR3 is 14 residues. V was clipped by 1 base and J by 2 bases, with 8 bases between them.

J is TRBJ2-2 and V is TRBV15; D uncertain. V was trimmed by 0 bases and J by 6 bases, leaving 11 bases between them. The CDR3 has 15 residues. Germline CDR1 reads LNHNV; CDR2 reads YYDKDF (reference sequence). CDR3 in amino acids: CATSRDLLEAGELFF. The CDR3 nucleotides read TGTGCCACCAGCAGAGATCTTCTAGAGGCCGGGGAGCTGTTTTTT.

This clone has a handful of counts. The V and J genes are TRBV6-1 and TRBJ1-2; 9 bases are shared with TRBD1. Germline loops: CDR1 MNHNS, CDR2 SASEGT. V shed 7 bases and J 8 bases; nucleotides not matched to a gene: 14. This CDR3 region has 15 residues. The CDR3 loop is CASNTRDREQRGYTF. The CDR3 nucleotides are TGTGCCAGCAATACCCGGGACAGGGAGCAACGAGGCTACACCTTC.

The chain uses TRBV19 and TRBJ2-2; perhaps TRBD1 as D (5 bases). Germline CDR1 is LNHDA and CDR2 is SQIVND (reference sequence). The CDR3 loop spans 14 amino acids. V was cut by 5 bases and J by 5 bases, with 12 bases left in between. The CDR3 loop reads CASSDGRETGELFF. The CDR3 DNA sequence: TGTGCCAGTAGTGACGGCAGGGAAACCGGGGAGCTGTTTTTT.

The chain combines TRBV21-1 with TRBJ2-5; the listed D gene, TRBD2, was not tested against the DNA. TRBV21-1 corresponds to a pseudogene. This CDR3 has 17 amino acids. CDR3 bases: TGTGCCAGCAGCAAAGTTCAGAGCGGGGGCATTAGGGAGACCCAGTACTTC. This sequence encodes CASSKVQSGGIRETQYF.

This chain connects TRBV18 to TRBJ1-4; possible D gene TRBD1, 6 bases. V was trimmed by 6 bases and J by 1 base, leaving 15 bases between them. The CDR3 runs 16 residues. Germline V gene sequence: CDR1 KGHSH, CDR2 LQKENI. The DNA of the CDR3 is TGTGCCAGCTCTCGAACACAGGGAATAACTAATGAAAAACTGTTTTTT. Amino acids: CASSRTQGITNEKLFF. Combining the CDR3 with reference TRBV18 and TRBJ1-4 gives the whole variable domain NAGVMQNPRHLVRRRGQEARLRCSPMKGHSHVYWYRQLPEEGLKFMVYLQKENIIDESGMPKERFSAEFPKEGPSILRIQQVVRGDSAAYFCASSRTQGITNEKLFFGSGTQLSVL.

The rearrangement links TRBV11-1 to TRBJ2-3; a weak D match, TRBD1 (6 bases). Trimming took 5 bases from V and 0 from J, leaving 9 bases between them. CDR1 and CDR2 (germline): SGHAT, FQDESV (reference sequence). The CDR3 sequence is 14 residues long. In DNA form, the CDR3 reads TGTGCCAGCAGCACAGGGCCTAGCACAGATACGCAGTATTTT. This codes for CASSTGPSTDTQYF.

This chain uses TRBV28 with TRBJ1-2; 9 bases are shared with TRBD1. Germline V lookup: CDR1 MDHEN, CDR2 SYDVKM. Germline trimming cut 7 bases from V and 6 bases from J; bases unmatched to any gene: 12. This CDR3 spans 15 amino acids. The CDR3 DNA is TGTGCCAGCAACGAGGCGGGACAGGGTGAAGATGGCTACACCTTC. Translating gives CASNEAGQGEDGYTF.

The J gene is TRBJ2-5, the V gene TRBV18; maybe TRBD1 (5 bases). V lost 6 bases to trimming and J lost 2 bases, with 13 bases between them. The CDR3 has 14 amino acids. Germline values: CDR1 KGHSH, CDR2 LQKENI. CDR3 nucleotide sequence: TGTGCCAGCTCCAGAGCAGGGCAGCAAGAGACCCAGTACTTC. Translation: CASSRAGQQETQYF.

This rearrangement joins TRBV5-4 to TRBJ1-1, with a tentative D call TRBD1 (5 bases). In germline, CDR1 is SGHNT, CDR2 YYREEE (reference sequence). V was cut by 3 bases and J by 0 bases, with 12 bases left in between. This CDR3 is 15 amino acids long. The CDR3 here is CASSSQGFMNTEAFF. CDR3 nucleotide sequence: TGTGCCAGCAGCTCGCAGGGTTTCATGAACACTGAAGCTTTCTTT. The complete variable domain, with remaining parts taken from reference TRBV5-4 and TRBJ1-1, reads ETGVTQSPTHLIKTRGQQVTLRCSSQSGHNTVSWYQQALGQGPQFIFQYYREEENGRGNFPPRFSGLQFPNYSSELNVNALELDDSALYLCASSSQGFMNTEAFFGQGTRLTVV.

The CDR3 DNA follows: TGTGCCAGCAGAGAACCGGGACAGCAGAACACCGGGGAGCTGTTTTTT. Encoded protein: CASREPGQQNTGELFF. V usage is TRBV28 and J usage is TRBJ2-2; 7 bases match TRBD1. J was trimmed by 1 base and V by 6 bases; bases with no gene match: 8. The germline CDR1 and CDR2 sequences are MDHEN and SYDVKM. The CDR3 has 16 residues.

The gene calls are TRBV7-9 and TRBJ2-1, with no clear D. This CDR3 has 14 residues. Deletions cut 6 bases from V and 3 bases from J, with 12 bases between. The germline CDR1 and CDR2 sequences are SEHNR and FQNEAQ (reference sequence). In nucleotides, the CDR3 is TGTGCCAGCAGTCATATATCAGGCTACAATGAGCAGTTCTTC. Residues: CASSHISGYNEQFF.

The chain couples TRBV5-4 to TRBJ1-2; 11 bases are shared with TRBD1. The CDR3 contains 14 residues. Germline V gene data show CDR1 as SGHNT and CDR2 as YYREEE (reference sequence). Trimming cost V 4 bases and J 6 bases; bases outside gene matches: 5. The CDR3 protein is CASSAGQGVDGYTF. CDR3 nucleotides: TGTGCCAGCAGCGCGGGACAGGGGGTCGATGGCTACACCTTC.

This chain links TRBV6-5 with TRBJ1-3; D is unresolved. The CDR3 is 16 residues long. V was cut by 4 bases and J by 1 base, with 14 bases left in between. The germline gives CDR1 MNHEY, CDR2 SVGAGI. The CDR3 reads CASSSPDAGSGNTIYF. CDR3 nucleotide sequence: TGTGCCAGCAGTTCTCCGGACGCGGGGTCTGGAAACACCATATATTTT.

The V gene is TRBV29-1, the J gene TRBJ2-7, with TRBD1 matching over 9 bases. This CDR3 contains 16 residues. Germline-derived CDR1 and CDR2 are SQVTM and ANQGSEA. With V trimmed by 5 bases and J by 3 bases, 14 bases remained unmatched. The CDR3, as DNA: TGCAGCGTTTTTGGAAGCAATGGACAGGGGAACTACGAGCAGTACTTC. It yields the protein CSVFGSNGQGNYEQYF.

Points on this clone: Other DNA sequences from this sample encode an identical CDR3 as well. This sequence joins TRBV7-9 and TRBJ2-3; TRBD2 agrees at 8 bases. The CDR3 has 14 residues. V lost 1 base, J lost 4 bases, and 1 base stayed unmatched. Germline lookup yields CDR1 SEHNR and CDR2 FQNEAQ (reference sequence). The CDR3 nucleotides are TGTGCCAGCAGCTTAGAGGGACTAGCAGATACGCAGTATTTT. The encoded protein is CASSLEGLADTQYF.

This rearrangement joins TRBV25-1 to TRBJ2-5; a possible D gene is TRBD2 (5 bases). The CDR3 has 13 residues. With 2 bases removed from V and 4 bases from J, the gap between germline ends came to 8 bases. The germline V gene encodes CDR1 MGHDK and CDR2 SYGVNS. CDR3 amino acids: CASSEKGGETQYF. CDR3 bases: TGTGCCAGCAGTGAAAAAGGAGGAGAGACCCAGTACTTC.

The chain links TRBV6-1 to TRBJ2-1; 8 nucleotides agree with TRBD1. This CDR3 spans 15 amino acids. Germline V lookup: CDR1 MNHNS, CDR2 SASEGT. V was clipped by 5 bases and J by 1 base; unmatched bases: 4. The CDR3 protein is CASSTQGASYNEQFF. CDR3 DNA: TGTGCCAGCAGTACCCAGGGGGCATCCTACAATGAGCAGTTCTTC.

This clone turned up a few times. This chain uses TRBV19 with TRBJ1-5; D not resolved. V dropped 2 bases and J dropped 6 bases, with 14 bases sitting between them. Germline CDR1 and CDR2: LNHDA and SQIVND (reference sequence). This CDR3 is 15 amino acids long. The CDR3 is CASSIRREGGQPQHF. DNA of the CDR3: TGTGCCAGTAGTATAAGGAGGGAAGGCGGTCAGCCCCAGCATTTT.